This T cell receptor beta chain was recovered during a study of shared T cell receptors in the human thymus. Repertoires were generated with immunoSEQ multiplex PCR, while TCRdb's copy carries only in-frame clones and drops some. The repertoire holds 600,000 or so clones, with around 87% as singletons. V was clipped by 6 bases and J by 5 bases, with 19 bases between them. The CDR3 covers 16 residues. CDR1 and CDR2 from the germline V gene are MNHEY and SMNVEV (reference sequence). These data are also associated with another study on human thymus T cells.

This chain joins TRBV27 and TRBJ1-4, with TRBD1 as a possible D gene (5 bases). The sequence came from a boy in the first two years of life with a congenital heart defect. Material for sequencing was thymocytes. CDR3 nucleotides: TGTGCCAGCAGCCACTATAAAGACAGTTTAAATGAAAAACTGTTTTTT. As protein: CASSHYKDSLNEKLFF.